This T cell receptor beta chain was profiled in a study of cytomegalovirus exposure and HLA in healthy donors. Points from the study as a whole: According to an earlier analysis, most TCR beta V segments yielded productive rearrangements about 87% or about 30% of the time.

This CDR3 comprises 14 residues. The germline CDR1 and CDR2 sequences are KGHSH and LQKENI. The ends were cut back, 4 bases at V and 3 bases at J, with 12 bases in the middle. As for this clone: The antigen is undetermined.

The PCR made use of 60 Vbeta and 13 Jbeta primers. Sequencing was performed with immunoSEQ multiplex PCR; in TCRdb, only in-frame clones are kept and a portion is missing. Among around 150,000 clones listed, around 83% were seen once. Sequencing used PBMCs. The rearrangement uses TRBV18 and TRBJ1-2; D is undetermined. The sequence came from a woman between 45 and 65 years old in good health and CMV-seropositive. The CDR3 is CASSLVVQDYGYTF. Written as DNA, the CDR3 is TGTGCCAGCTCACTTGTAGTCCAGGACTATGGCTACACCTTC.